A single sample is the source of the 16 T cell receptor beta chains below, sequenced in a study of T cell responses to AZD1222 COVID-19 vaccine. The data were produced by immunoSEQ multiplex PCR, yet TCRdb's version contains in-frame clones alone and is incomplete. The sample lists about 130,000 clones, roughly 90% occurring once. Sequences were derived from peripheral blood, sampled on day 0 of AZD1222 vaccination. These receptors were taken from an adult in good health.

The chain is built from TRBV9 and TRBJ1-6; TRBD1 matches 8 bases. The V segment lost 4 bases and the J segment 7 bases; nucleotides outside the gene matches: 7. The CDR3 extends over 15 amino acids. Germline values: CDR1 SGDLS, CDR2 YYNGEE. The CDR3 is CASSLGQGLNSPLHF. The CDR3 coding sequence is TGTGCCAGCAGCCTAGGACAGGGCTTGAATTCACCCCTCCACTTT.

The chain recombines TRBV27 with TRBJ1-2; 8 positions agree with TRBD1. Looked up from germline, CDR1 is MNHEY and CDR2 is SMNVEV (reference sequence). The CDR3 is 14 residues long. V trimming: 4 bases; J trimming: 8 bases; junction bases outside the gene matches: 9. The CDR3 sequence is CASSSVQGAIGYTF. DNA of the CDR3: TGTGCCAGCAGTTCCGTGCAGGGGGCCATCGGCTACACCTTC.

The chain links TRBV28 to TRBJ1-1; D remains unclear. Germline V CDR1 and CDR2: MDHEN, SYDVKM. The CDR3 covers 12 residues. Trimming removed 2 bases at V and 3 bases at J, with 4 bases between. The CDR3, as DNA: TGTGCCAGCAGTTTAGAGGACACTGAAGCTTTCTTT. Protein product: CASSLEDTEAFF.

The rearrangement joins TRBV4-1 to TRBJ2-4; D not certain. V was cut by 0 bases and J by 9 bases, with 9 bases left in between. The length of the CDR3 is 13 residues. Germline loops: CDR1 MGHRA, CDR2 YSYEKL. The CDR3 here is CASSQEEVGIQYF. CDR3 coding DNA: TGCGCCAGCAGCCAAGAAGAGGTCGGCATTCAGTACTTC.

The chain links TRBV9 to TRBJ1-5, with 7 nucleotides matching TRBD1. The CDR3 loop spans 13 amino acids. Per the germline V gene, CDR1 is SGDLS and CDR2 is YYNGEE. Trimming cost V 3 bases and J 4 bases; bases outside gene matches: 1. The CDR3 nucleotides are TGTGCCAGCAGCGCGACAGGGAATCAGCCCCAGCATTTT. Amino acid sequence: CASSATGNQPQHF. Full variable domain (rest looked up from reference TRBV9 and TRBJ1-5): DSGVTQTPKHLITATGQRVTLRCSPRSGDLSVYWYQQSLDQGLQFLIQYYNGEERAKGNILERFSAQQFPDLHSELNLSSLELGDSALYFCASSATGNQPQHFGDGTRLSIL.

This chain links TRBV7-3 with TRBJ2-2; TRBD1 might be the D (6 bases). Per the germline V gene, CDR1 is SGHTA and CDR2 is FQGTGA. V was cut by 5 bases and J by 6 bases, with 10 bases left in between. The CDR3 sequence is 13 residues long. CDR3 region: CASSATGPGELFF. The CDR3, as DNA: TGTGCCAGCAGCGCCACAGGGCCCGGGGAGCTGTTTTTT.

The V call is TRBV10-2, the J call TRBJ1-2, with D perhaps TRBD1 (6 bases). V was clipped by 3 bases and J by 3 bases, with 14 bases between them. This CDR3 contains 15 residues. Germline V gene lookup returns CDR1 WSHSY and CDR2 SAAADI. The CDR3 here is CASSDNQGTYYGYTF. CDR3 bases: TGCGCCAGCAGTGACAATCAGGGGACTTACTATGGCTACACCTTC.

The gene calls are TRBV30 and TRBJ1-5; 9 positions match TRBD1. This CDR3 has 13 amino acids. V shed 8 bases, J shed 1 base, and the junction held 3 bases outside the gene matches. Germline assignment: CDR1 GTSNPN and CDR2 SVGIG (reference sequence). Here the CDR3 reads CATDRGSNQPQHF. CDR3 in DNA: TGTGCCACGGACAGGGGAAGCAATCAGCCCCAGCATTTT. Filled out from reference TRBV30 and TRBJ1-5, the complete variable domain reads SQTIHQWPATLVQPVGSPLSLECTVEGTSNPNLYWYRQAAGRGLQLLFYSVGIGQISSEVPQNLSASRPQDRQFILSSKKLLLSDSGFYLCATDRGSNQPQHFGDGTRLSIL.

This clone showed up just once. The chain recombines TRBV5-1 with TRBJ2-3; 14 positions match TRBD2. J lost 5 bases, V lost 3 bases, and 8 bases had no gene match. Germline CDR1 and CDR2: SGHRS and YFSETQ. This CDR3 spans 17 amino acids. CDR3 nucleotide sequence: TGCGCCAGCAGCTGGAGGGGACTAGCGGGAGTCGTAGATACGCAGTATTTT. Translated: CASSWRGLAGVVDTQYF.

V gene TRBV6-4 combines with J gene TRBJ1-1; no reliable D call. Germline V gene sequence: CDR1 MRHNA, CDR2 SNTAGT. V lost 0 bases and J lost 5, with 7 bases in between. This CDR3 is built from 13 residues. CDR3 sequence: CASSDSEETEAFF. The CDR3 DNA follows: TGTGCCAGCAGTGACTCAGAGGAAACTGAAGCTTTCTTT.

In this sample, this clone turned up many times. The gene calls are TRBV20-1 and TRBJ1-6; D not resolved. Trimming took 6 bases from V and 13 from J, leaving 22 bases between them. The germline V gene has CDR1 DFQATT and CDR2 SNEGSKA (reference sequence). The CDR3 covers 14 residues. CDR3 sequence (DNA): TGCAGTGCAAGTCCGGGAACAGCTTCTACCCCCCTCCACTTT. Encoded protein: CSASPGTASTPLHF.

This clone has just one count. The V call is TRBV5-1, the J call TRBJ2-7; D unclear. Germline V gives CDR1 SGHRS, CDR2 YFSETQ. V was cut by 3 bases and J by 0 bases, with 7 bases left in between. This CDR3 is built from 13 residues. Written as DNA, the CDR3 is TGCGCCAGCAGCTGGATAAGCTCCTACGAGCAGTACTTC. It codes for CASSWISSYEQYF.

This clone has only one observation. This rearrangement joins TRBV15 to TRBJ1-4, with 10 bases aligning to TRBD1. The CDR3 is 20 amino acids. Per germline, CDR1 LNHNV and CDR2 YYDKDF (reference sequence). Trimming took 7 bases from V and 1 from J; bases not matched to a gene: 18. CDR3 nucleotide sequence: TGTGCCACCATATCTGGAGAGGTAGGACAGGGGGAGCGAACTAATGAAAAACTGTTTTTT. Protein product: CATISGEVGQGERTNEKLFF.

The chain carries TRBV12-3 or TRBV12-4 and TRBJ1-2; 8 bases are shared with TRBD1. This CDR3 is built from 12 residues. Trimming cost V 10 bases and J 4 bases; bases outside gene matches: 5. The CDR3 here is CAIVQGVYGYTF. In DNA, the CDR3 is TGTGCCATAGTACAGGGGGTCTATGGCTACACCTTC.

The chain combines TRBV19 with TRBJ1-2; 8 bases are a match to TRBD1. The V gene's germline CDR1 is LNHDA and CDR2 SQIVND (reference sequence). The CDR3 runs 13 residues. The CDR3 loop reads CVSRGRWGYGYTF. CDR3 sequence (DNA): TGTGTCAGCAGGGGGCGGTGGGGATATGGCTACACCTTC.

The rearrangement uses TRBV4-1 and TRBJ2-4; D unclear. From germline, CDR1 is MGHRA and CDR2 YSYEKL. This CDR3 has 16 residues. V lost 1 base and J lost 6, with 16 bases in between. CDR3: CASSQVDLWVVNIQYF. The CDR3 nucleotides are TGCGCCAGCAGCCAAGTAGATCTTTGGGTGGTAAACATTCAGTACTTC.